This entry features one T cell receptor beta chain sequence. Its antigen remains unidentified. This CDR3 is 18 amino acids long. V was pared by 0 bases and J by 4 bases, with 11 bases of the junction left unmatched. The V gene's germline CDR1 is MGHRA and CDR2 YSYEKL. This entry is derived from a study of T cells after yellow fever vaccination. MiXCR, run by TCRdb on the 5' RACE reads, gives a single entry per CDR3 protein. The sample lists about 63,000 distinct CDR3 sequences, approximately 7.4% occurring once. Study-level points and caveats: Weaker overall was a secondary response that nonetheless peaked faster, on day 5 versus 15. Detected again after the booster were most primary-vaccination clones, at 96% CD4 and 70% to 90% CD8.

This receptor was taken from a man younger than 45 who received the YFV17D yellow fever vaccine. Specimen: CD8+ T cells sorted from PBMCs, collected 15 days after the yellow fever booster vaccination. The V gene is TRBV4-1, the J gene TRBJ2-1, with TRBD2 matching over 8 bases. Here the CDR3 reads CASSQDLLTGGRYNEQFF. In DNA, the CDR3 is TGCGCCAGCAGCCAAGATCTGTTAACGGGAGGGAGATACAATGAGCAGTTCTTC.